The rows below give T cell receptor beta chains drawn from one sample of a study of T cell responses to AZD1222 COVID-19 vaccine. Measured with immunoSEQ multiplex PCR; TCRdb has only the in-frame clones, and not every one. The table has about 140,000 clones, around nine tenths seen once. The sample consisted of peripheral blood, taken on day 0 of AZD1222 vaccination. The receptors were gathered from an adult in good health. Both conserved end residues are part of each CDR3. Fields, in order: D gene, V gene, J gene, clone size, CDR3 protein, CDR3 DNA. The D gene is left open where the match is weak. Rows may omit the clone size; those that give it use once, few, many or a size class.

d_call: NA
v_call: TRBV30
j_call: TRBJ2-7
clone_size: NA
cdr3_aa: CAWSVGRAGSYEQYF
cdr3_nt: TGTGCCTGGAGTGTCGGGCGGGCCGGGTCCTACGAGCAGTACTTC

d_call: NA
v_call: TRBV5-1
j_call: TRBJ2-7
clone_size: NA
cdr3_aa: CASSPSGTVSYEQYF
cdr3_nt: TGCGCCAGCAGCCCCTCCGGGACGGTGTCCTACGAGCAGTACTTC

d_call: NA
v_call: TRBV2
j_call: TRBJ2-1
clone_size: NA
cdr3_aa: CASKVGNEQFF
cdr3_nt: TGTGCCAGCAAAGTGGGCAATGAGCAGTTCTTC

d_call: NA
v_call: TRBV18
j_call: TRBJ2-3
clone_size: few
cdr3_aa: CASSPPLVRDTQYF
cdr3_nt: TGTGCCAGCTCACCACCCCTAGTTAGAGATACGCAGTATTTT

d_call: TRBD1
v_call: TRBV5-1
j_call: TRBJ1-2
clone_size: NA
cdr3_aa: CASSLWAGQGAVNYGYTF
cdr3_nt: TGCGCCAGCAGCCTGTGGGCCGGACAGGGGGCGGTTAACTATGGCTACACCTTC

d_call: NA
v_call: TRBV7-2
j_call: TRBJ2-2
clone_size: NA
cdr3_aa: CASSLFNTGELFF
cdr3_nt: TGTGCCAGCAGCTTATTTAACACCGGGGAGCTGTTTTTT

d_call: TRBD1
v_call: TRBV7-8
j_call: TRBJ2-7
clone_size: NA
cdr3_aa: CASSYRQGRTYEQYF
cdr3_nt: TGTGCCAGCAGCTATAGACAGGGAAGGACCTACGAGCAGTACTTC

d_call: NA
v_call: TRBV10-3
j_call: TRBJ2-5
clone_size: NA
cdr3_aa: CAISVGTITQETQYF
cdr3_nt: TGTGCCATCAGTGTGGGAACAATAACCCAAGAGACCCAGTACTTC

d_call: TRBD1
v_call: TRBV28
j_call: TRBJ1-5
clone_size: NA
cdr3_aa: CASRQGQYQPQHF
cdr3_nt: TGTGCCAGCCGGCAGGGACAGTATCAGCCCCAGCATTTT

d_call: NA
v_call: TRBV11-1
j_call: TRBJ2-3
clone_size: NA
cdr3_aa: CASSLRSRYWGDTQYF
cdr3_nt: TGTGCCAGCAGCTTAAGGTCTAGGTATTGGGGAGATACGCAGTATTTT

d_call: NA
v_call: TRBV7-2
j_call: TRBJ2-2
clone_size: NA
cdr3_aa: CASSRSSGSGELFF
cdr3_nt: TGTGCCAGCAGCCGCTCCTCGGGATCGGGGGAGCTGTTTTTT

d_call: TRBD1
v_call: TRBV30
j_call: TRBJ1-6
clone_size: NA
cdr3_aa: CARGTDYNSPLHF
cdr3_nt: TGTGCCCGCGGGACAGACTATAATTCACCCCTCCACTTT

d_call: NA
v_call: TRBV5-4
j_call: TRBJ2-1
clone_size: once
cdr3_aa: CASSSPGRGSYNEQFF
cdr3_nt: TGTGCCAGCAGCTCACCGGGGAGAGGATCCTACAATGAGCAGTTCTTC

d_call: NA
v_call: TRBV30
j_call: TRBJ1-6
clone_size: NA
cdr3_aa: CAWSPPLRNSPLHF
cdr3_nt: TGTGCCTGGAGTCCCCCGTTGAGGAATTCACCCCTCCACTTT

d_call: TRBD2
v_call: TRBV7-2
j_call: TRBJ2-7
clone_size: NA
cdr3_aa: CASSLFAGVGPYEQYF
cdr3_nt: TGTGCCAGCAGCTTATTTGCGGGAGTCGGCCCCTACGAGCAGTACTTC

d_call: TRBD1
v_call: TRBV30
j_call: TRBJ2-7
clone_size: NA
cdr3_aa: CAWSTDRVSSFDEQYF
cdr3_nt: TGTGCCTGGAGCACGGACAGGGTATCTAGTTTCGACGAGCAGTACTTC

d_call: NA
v_call: TRBV6-2/TRBV6-3
j_call: TRBJ1-2
clone_size: NA
cdr3_aa: CASSGDRNNYGYTF
cdr3_nt: TGTGCCAGCAGCGGAGACAGGAATAACTATGGCTACACCTTC

d_call: NA
v_call: TRBV27
j_call: TRBJ1-5
clone_size: NA
cdr3_aa: CASRVTGNQPQHF
cdr3_nt: TGTGCCAGCAGGGTGACAGGCAATCAGCCCCAGCATTTT

d_call: NA
v_call: TRBV28
j_call: TRBJ1-5
clone_size: NA
cdr3_aa: CASRSTGAQPQHF
cdr3_nt: TGTGCCAGCAGGTCGACGGGGGCCCAGCCCCAGCATTTT

d_call: TRBD1
v_call: TRBV6-5
j_call: TRBJ1-6
clone_size: NA
cdr3_aa: CASGAGQHNSPLHF
cdr3_nt: TGTGCCAGCGGGGCGGGACAGCATAATTCACCCCTCCACTTT

d_call: TRBD1
v_call: TRBV5-8
j_call: TRBJ1-1
clone_size: NA
cdr3_aa: CASSSQGAIVNTEAFF
cdr3_nt: TGTGCCAGCAGCTCCCAGGGGGCCATAGTGAACACTGAAGCTTTCTTT

d_call: NA
v_call: TRBV25-1
j_call: TRBJ2-5
clone_size: NA
cdr3_aa: CASSEPRQVWFETQYF
cdr3_nt: TGTGCCAGCAGTGAACCCAGACAGGTCTGGTTTGAGACCCAGTACTTC

d_call: NA
v_call: TRBV7-2
j_call: TRBJ2-7
clone_size: NA
cdr3_aa: CASSLQLAGYEQYF
cdr3_nt: TGTGCCAGCAGCTTACAACTCGCGGGCTACGAGCAGTACTTC

d_call: TRBD1
v_call: TRBV18
j_call: TRBJ2-6
clone_size: NA
cdr3_aa: CASSLQGASGANVLTF
cdr3_nt: TGTGCCAGCTCACTCCAGGGGGCCTCTGGGGCCAACGTCCTGACTTTC

d_call: TRBD1
v_call: TRBV4-1
j_call: TRBJ1-6
clone_size: NA
cdr3_aa: CASSQVGTGKRGSPLHF
cdr3_nt: TGCGCCAGCAGCCAAGTGGGGACAGGGAAGCGAGGATCACCCCTCCACTTT